Listed here are 16 T cell receptor beta chains from one sample, sequenced in a study of long-term antiretroviral therapy in people with HIV. The run of the v3.0 immunoSEQ assay was at survey level. The data were produced by immunoSEQ multiplex PCR, yet TCRdb's version contains in-frame clones alone and is incomplete. The sample records roughly 42,000 clones, around 86% being singletons. The sample was unsorted PBMCs, taken 0.1 years before starting antiretroviral therapy. The receptors originated from a woman between 50 and 59 years old with HIV.

The CDR3 here is CSVETFRRGGDTQYF. The CDR3 DNA reads as TGCAGCGTTGAAACGTTCCGGCGGGGGGGCGATACGCAGTATTTT. This rearrangement joins TRBV29-1 to TRBJ2-3, with 9 bases matching TRBD2. Looked up from germline, CDR1 is SQVTM and CDR2 is ANQGSEA. The ends lost 2 bases at V and 6 bases at J; junction bases unmatched: 9. This CDR3 contains 15 residues.

The chain joins TRBV29-1 to TRBJ2-1; 9 bases map to TRBD2. Germline-derived CDR1 and CDR2 are SQVTM and ANQGSEA. The ends lost 3 bases at V and 4 bases at J; junction bases unmatched: 4. The CDR3 totals 14 residues. CDR3 region: CSVDFSGGYNEQFF. The CDR3 DNA sequence: TGCAGCGTTGATTTTAGCGGGGGATACAATGAGCAGTTCTTC.

This chain uses TRBV18 with TRBJ2-1, with a tentative D call TRBD2 (5 bases). Per the germline V gene, CDR1 is KGHSH and CDR2 is LQKENI. The V gene lost 2 bases and the J gene lost 5 bases, with 7 bases spanning the gap. The CDR3 runs 13 residues. CDR3 DNA sequence: TGTGCCAGCTCACCAGGACTTGACAATGAGCAGTTCTTC. This gives the protein CASSPGLDNEQFF.

V gene TRBV4-2 combines with J gene TRBJ2-4; 16 bases are shared with TRBD2. Germline loops: CDR1 LGHNA, CDR2 YNFKEQ. After removal of 0 bases from V and 1 base from J, the junction contained 3 bases not matched to a gene. There are 19 residues in the CDR3. CDR3 in amino acids: CASSQEGTSGGAAKNIQYF. In nucleotides, the CDR3 is TGTGCCAGCAGCCAAGAAGGGACTAGCGGGGGGGCCGCCAAAAACATTCAGTACTTC.

The J gene is TRBJ1-1, the V gene TRBV10-3; D unresolved. This CDR3 has 14 amino acids. With 0 bases removed from V and 2 bases from J, the gap between germline ends came to 7 bases. Per the germline V gene, CDR1 is ENHRY and CDR2 is SYGVKD. The CDR3 DNA follows: TGTGCCATCAGTGAGTCGCTCACCAACACTGAAGCTTTCTTT. Amino acids: CAISESLTNTEAFF.

By share, this clone counts as medium-sized. The chain combines TRBV5-1 with TRBJ2-7; unclear D gene. The CDR3 totals 13 residues. V shed 0 bases and J shed 3 bases, with 7 bases lying between them. CDR1 and CDR2 (germline): SGHRS, YFSETQ. The CDR3 DNA follows: TGCGCCAGCAGCTTGGACAGCTACTACGAGCAGTACTTC. It specifies CASSLDSYYEQYF.

The chain combines TRBV6-1 with TRBJ2-5; TRBD1 aligns across 9 bases. This CDR3 has 15 amino acids. J gave up 3 bases and V 8 bases, and 10 bases lay outside the gene matches. Germline V gene sequence: CDR1 MNHNS, CDR2 SASEGT. This CDR3 reads CASVQGALGEETQYF. The CDR3 DNA follows: TGTGCCAGCGTACAGGGGGCGCTGGGGGAAGAGACCCAGTACTTC.

The chain combines TRBV7-2 with TRBJ2-1; D ambiguous. V dropped 2 bases and J dropped 7 bases, with 12 bases sitting between them. This CDR3 contains 14 residues. Germline values: CDR1 SGHTA, CDR2 FQGNSA. The CDR3 sequence is CASSLNLGLNEQFF. The CDR3 bases are TGTGCCAGCAGCTTAAATCTAGGGTTGAATGAGCAGTTCTTC.

This chain connects TRBV9 to TRBJ2-7; TRBD2 aligns across 11 bases. J gave up 7 bases and V 1 base, and 13 bases lay outside the gene matches. This CDR3 region has 17 residues. Germline loops: CDR1 SGDLS, CDR2 YYNGEE. CDR3 in DNA: TGTGCCAGCAGCGTAAATAGCGGGGGGGCCCCTCATAGGGAGCAGTACTTC. Its translation is CASSVNSGGAPHREQYF.

The rearrangement joins TRBV7-2 to TRBJ2-3; 11 bases agree with TRBD2. The CDR3 consists of 15 residues. V was pared by 5 bases and J by 3 bases, with 4 bases of the junction left unmatched. Germline CDR1 SGHTA, CDR2 FQGNSA. CDR3 bases: TGTGCCAGCAGCCCGGGACTAGCGGAAACAGATACGCAGTATTTT. Encoded protein: CASSPGLAETDTQYF.

The V and J genes are TRBV5-1 and TRBJ2-7; 11 nucleotides agree with TRBD1. With 4 bases clipped from V and 6 bases from J, the junction kept 12 bases outside the gene matches. The germline V gene encodes CDR1 SGHRS and CDR2 YFSETQ. The CDR3 is made up of 16 amino acids. CDR3 loop: CASSPLSGQGASEQYF. In nucleotides, the CDR3 is TGCGCCAGCAGCCCGCTGTCAGGACAGGGGGCCTCCGAGCAGTACTTC.

J is TRBJ2-2 and V is TRBV7-8, with TRBD1 matching 8 bases. After removal of 2 bases from V and 2 bases from J, the junction contained 13 bases not matched to a gene. The V gene's germline CDR1 is SGHVS and CDR2 FQNEAQ. This CDR3 comprises 19 residues. The CDR3 DNA reads TGTGCCAGCAGCTTAAAGGGGGTAGGCAGGGGGCACAACACCGGGGAGCTGTTTTTT. Translated, it gives CASSLKGVGRGHNTGELFF.

CDR3 residues: CSVGGWSNTEAFF. The CDR3 DNA reads TGCAGCGTTGGAGGGTGGAGTAACACTGAAGCTTTCTTT. The genes are TRBV29-1 and TRBJ1-1, with D unclear. This CDR3 is built from 13 residues. Germline loops: CDR1 SQVTM, CDR2 ANQGSEA. V lost 4 bases and J lost 2, with 11 bases in between.

The genes are TRBV2 and TRBJ2-7; D is unresolved. Germline CDR1 and CDR2: SNHLY and FYNNEI. The length of the CDR3 is 13 residues. Trimming left V 3 bases short and J 2 bases short, with 8 bases between. CDR3 DNA: TGTGCCAGCAGTGACCCTGTCACCTACGAGCAGTACTTC. Translated: CASSDPVTYEQYF.

This chain links TRBV7-2 with TRBJ2-7; D is possibly TRBD2 (6 bases). The germline CDR1 and CDR2 sequences are SGHTA and FQGNSA. V was clipped by 1 base and J by 7 bases, with 11 bases between them. The CDR3 has 13 residues. CDR3 residues: CASSLGVGREQYF. CDR3 sequence (DNA): TGTGCCAGCAGCTTAGGGGTAGGGAGGGAGCAGTACTTC.

There are a few counts of this clone. The gene calls are TRBV10-3 and TRBJ2-2; D ambiguous. Germline CDR1 ENHRY, CDR2 SYGVKD. This CDR3 region has 13 residues. Trimming shortened V by 2 bases and J by 3 bases, and 4 bases separated the two germline ends. The CDR3 spells CAISEHDTGELFF. CDR3 in DNA: TGTGCCATCAGTGAGCACGACACCGGGGAGCTGTTTTTT.